Here is one T cell receptor (beta chain) with its context. The data were obtained in a study of blood T cell dynamics during melanoma immunotherapy. Sample time point: week 3, after first cycle of checkpoint inhibitor. From germline, CDR1 is SGHDT and CDR2 YYEEEE. This CDR3 has 15 amino acids. J lost 5 bases, V lost 0 bases, and 5 bases had no gene match. Data came from immunoSEQ multiplex PCR; TCRdb stores just in-frame clones and leaves some out. The repertoire consists of about 7,300 clones, with 70% to 85% occurring once and the leading ten covering around 13%. The TCR was taken from a human donor with melanoma. The chain joins TRBV5-6 to TRBJ2-1; 7 bases are shared with TRBD1. Sequencing used blood, obtained from a patient treated with checkpoint blockade. The DNA for the CDR3 is TGTGCCAGCAGCTTGGCGGGACAGAGAAACAATGAGCAGTTCTTC. Translated, it gives CASSLAGQRNNEQFF.